Listed below are T cell receptor beta chains from one sample, sequenced in a study of control samples from healthy donors and cancer patients. TCRdb's copy holds only in-frame clones and misses some; the assay was immunoSEQ multiplex PCR. The data show 50,000 to 75,000 clones, roughly 85% seen once. The sample consisted of blood. These receptors all stem from a man in his forties in good health. CDR3s include the opening cysteine and the closing phenylalanine or tryptophan.

j_gene	v_gene	CDR3aa
TRBJ2-1	TRBV18	CASSPNRLVNNEQFF
TRBJ1-2	TRBV6-1	CASSEAIAGGYTF
TRBJ1-5	TRBV4-3	CASSQKWDTSNQPQHF
TRBJ2-6	TRBV28	CASALLRSGANVLTF
TRBJ2-7	TRBV5-4	CASSRTGYEQYF
TRBJ1-6	TRBV7-2	CASMGQGDSPLHF
TRBJ1-6	TRBV5-6	CASSFGTGGLGSPLHF
TRBJ1-1	TRBV7-9	CASSLVEGGWTEAFF
TRBJ2-2	TRBV9	CASSVEGSGGAGELFF
TRBJ1-6	TRBV7-2	CASSLLPGDNSPLHF
TRBJ2-5	TRBV3-1/TRBV3-2	CASSASGTGDETQYF
TRBJ2-7	TRBV9	CASSVGALTYEQYF
TRBJ2-3	TRBV18	CASSPVGSTADTQYF
TRBJ1-1	TRBV6-4	CASSDRGGKGNTEAFF
TRBJ1-2	TRBV4-3	CASSQGGAGYGYTF
TRBJ1-2	TRBV30	CAWSRRGNYGYTF
TRBJ1-3	TRBV21-1	CASSRTGGDGNTIYF
TRBJ1-4	TRBV4-3	CASSHDRGNEKLFF
TRBJ1-3	TRBV4-3	CASSQGQGRGNTIYF
TRBJ1-6	TRBV18	CASSQETGGSPLHF
TRBJ1-1	TRBV25-1	CASSETTGRAEAFF
TRBJ1-2	TRBV5-1	CASSLVSGSNYGYTF
TRBJ1-2	TRBV29-1	CSAQSLQGEGYTF
TRBJ1-5	TRBV24-1	CATSGAGRSNQPQHF